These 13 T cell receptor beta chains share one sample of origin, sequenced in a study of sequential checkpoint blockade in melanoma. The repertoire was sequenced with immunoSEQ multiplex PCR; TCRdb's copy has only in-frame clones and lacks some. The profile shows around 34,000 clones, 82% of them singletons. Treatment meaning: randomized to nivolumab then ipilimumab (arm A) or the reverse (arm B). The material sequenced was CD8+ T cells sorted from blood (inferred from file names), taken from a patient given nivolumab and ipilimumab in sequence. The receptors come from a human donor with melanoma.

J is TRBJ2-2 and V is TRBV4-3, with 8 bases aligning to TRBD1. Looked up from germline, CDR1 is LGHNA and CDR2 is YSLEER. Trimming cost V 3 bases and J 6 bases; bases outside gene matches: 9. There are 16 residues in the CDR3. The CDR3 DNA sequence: TGCGCCAGCAGCCATTTGACAGGGGCTTTGGCCGGGGAGCTGTTTTTT. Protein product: CASSHLTGALAGELFF.

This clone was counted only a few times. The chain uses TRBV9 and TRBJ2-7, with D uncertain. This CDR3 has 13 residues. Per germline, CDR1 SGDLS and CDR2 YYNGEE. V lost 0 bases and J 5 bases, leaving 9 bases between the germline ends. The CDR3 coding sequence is TGTGCCAGCAGCGTAGGAGGCGTCGACGAGCAGTACTTC. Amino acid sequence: CASSVGGVDEQYF.

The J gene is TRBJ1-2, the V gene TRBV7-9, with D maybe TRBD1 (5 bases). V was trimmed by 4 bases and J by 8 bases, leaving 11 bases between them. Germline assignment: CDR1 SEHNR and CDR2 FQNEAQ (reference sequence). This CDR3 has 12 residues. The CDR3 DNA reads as TGTGCCAGCAGCTGGGGGGAAGGAGGCTACACCTTC. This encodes CASSWGEGGYTF.

The CDR3 sequence: CASSPVRSYEQYF. The CDR3 region has the DNA TGTGCCAGCAGCCCCGTCCGTTCCTACGAGCAGTACTTC. The gene calls are TRBV7-2 and TRBJ2-7; unclear D gene. The CDR3 has 13 residues. CDR1 and CDR2 (germline): SGHTA, FQGNSA. Trimming stripped 5 bases from V and 1 base from J, with 9 bases between.

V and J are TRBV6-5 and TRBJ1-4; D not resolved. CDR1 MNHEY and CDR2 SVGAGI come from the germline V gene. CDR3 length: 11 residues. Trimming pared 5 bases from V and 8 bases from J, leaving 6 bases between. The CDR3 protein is CASSTGEKLFF. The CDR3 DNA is TGTGCCAGCAGTACCGGGGAAAAACTGTTTTTT.

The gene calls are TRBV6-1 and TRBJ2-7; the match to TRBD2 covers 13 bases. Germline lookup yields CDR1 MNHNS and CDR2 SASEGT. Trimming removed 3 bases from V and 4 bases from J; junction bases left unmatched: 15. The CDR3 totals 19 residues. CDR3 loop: CASSDTSGRALTGSYEQYF. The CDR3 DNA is TGTGCCAGCAGTGATACTAGCGGGAGGGCCCTTACTGGGTCGTACGAGCAGTACTTC.

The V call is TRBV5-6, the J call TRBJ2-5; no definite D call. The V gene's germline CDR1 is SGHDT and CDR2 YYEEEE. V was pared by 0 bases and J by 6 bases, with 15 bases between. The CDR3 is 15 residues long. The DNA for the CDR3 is TGTGCCAGCAGCTTGGAGACTTCGGGTCGACAGACCCAGTACTTC. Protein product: CASSLETSGRQTQYF.

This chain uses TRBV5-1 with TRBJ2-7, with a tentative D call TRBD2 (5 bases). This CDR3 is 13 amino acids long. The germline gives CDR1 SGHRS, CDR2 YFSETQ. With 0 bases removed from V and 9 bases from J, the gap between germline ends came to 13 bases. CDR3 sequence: CASSLASGRGQYF. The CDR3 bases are TGCGCCAGCAGCTTGGCCTCGGGGAGAGGGCAGTACTTC.

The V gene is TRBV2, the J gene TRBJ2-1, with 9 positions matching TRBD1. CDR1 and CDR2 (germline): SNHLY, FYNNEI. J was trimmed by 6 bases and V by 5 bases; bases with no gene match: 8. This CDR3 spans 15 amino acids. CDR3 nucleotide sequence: TGTGCCAGCAGTCCGAGGACAGGGGAAGGCAATGAGCAGTTCTTC. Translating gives CASSPRTGEGNEQFF.

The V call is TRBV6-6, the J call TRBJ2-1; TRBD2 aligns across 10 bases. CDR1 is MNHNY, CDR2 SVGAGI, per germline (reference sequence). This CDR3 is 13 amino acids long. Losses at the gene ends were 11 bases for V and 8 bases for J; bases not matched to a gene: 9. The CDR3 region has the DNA TGTGCCTCCCGGACTAGCGGATGGGATGAGCAGTTCTTC. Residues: CASRTSGWDEQFF.

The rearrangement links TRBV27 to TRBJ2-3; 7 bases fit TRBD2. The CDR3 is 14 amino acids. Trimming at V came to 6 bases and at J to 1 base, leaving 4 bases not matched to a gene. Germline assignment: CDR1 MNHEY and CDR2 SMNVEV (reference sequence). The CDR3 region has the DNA TGTGCCAGCAGGCTCGGACTAGGCACAGATACGCAGTATTTT. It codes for CASRLGLGTDTQYF.

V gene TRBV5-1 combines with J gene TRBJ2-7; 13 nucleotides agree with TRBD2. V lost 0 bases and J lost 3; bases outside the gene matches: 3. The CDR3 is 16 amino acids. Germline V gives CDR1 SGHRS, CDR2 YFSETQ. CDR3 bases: TGCGCCAGCAGCTTGGGACTAGCGGGAGGCTACTACGAGCAGTACTTC. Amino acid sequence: CASSLGLAGGYYEQYF.

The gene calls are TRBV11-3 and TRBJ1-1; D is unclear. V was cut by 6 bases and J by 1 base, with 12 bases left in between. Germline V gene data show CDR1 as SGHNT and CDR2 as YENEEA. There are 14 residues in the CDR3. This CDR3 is CASSPRGRNTEAFF. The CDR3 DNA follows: TGTGCCAGCAGTCCACGAGGCCGGAACACTGAAGCTTTCTTT.